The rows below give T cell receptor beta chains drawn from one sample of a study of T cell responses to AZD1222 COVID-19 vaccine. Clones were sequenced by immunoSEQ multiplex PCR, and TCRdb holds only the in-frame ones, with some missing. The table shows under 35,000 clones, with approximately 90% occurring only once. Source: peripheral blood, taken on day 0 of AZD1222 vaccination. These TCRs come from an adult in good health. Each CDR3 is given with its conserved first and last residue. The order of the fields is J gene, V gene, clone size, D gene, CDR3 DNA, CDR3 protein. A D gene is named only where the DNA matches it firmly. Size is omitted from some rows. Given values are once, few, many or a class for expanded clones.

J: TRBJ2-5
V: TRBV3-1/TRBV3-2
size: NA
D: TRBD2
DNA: TGTGCCAGCAGCCCGAACGGGGGGGCGAAAGAGACCCAGTACTTC
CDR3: CASSPNGGAKETQYF

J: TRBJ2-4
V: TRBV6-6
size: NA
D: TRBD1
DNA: TGTGCCAGCAGTTACCCGGGACAGGCCAAAAACATTCAGTACTTC
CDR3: CASSYPGQAKNIQYF

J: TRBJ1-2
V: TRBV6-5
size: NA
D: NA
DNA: TGTGCCAGCATCAAAGCAGGGGATGGCTACACCTTC
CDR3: CASIKAGDGYTF

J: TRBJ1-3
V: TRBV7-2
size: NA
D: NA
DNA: TGTGCCAGCAGCTCCGGACAGCCTGGAAACACCATATATTTT
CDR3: CASSSGQPGNTIYF

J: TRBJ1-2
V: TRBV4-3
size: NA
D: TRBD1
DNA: TGCGCCAGCAGCCAAGATTGGACAGGGCACTATGGCTACACCTTC
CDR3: CASSQDWTGHYGYTF

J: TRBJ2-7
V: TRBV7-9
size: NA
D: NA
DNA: TGTGCCAGCAGCTTAGTCGGCGGACAATACTACGAGCAGTACTTC
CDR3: CASSLVGGQYYEQYF

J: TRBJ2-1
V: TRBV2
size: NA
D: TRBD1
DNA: TGTGCCAGCAGTGAATCTACAGGGGGCCCGAAGGGTGAGCAGTTCTTC
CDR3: CASSESTGGPKGEQFF

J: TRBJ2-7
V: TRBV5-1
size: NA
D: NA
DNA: TGCGCCAGCAGCGGGGGGATGGACCCCCTCTACGAGCAGTACTTC
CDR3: CASSGGMDPLYEQYF

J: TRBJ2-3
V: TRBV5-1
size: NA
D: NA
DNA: TGCGCCAGCAGGGACAATCCTAGCACAGATACGCAGTATTTT
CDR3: CASRDNPSTDTQYF

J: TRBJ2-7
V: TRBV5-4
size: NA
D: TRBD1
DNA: TGTGCCAGCAGCCCGGGACAGGAGTCCCACGAGCAGTACTTC
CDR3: CASSPGQESHEQYF

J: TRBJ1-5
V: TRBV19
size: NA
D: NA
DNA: TGTGCCAGTAGTAAACTTGATAGCAATCAGCCCCAGCATTTT
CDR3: CASSKLDSNQPQHF

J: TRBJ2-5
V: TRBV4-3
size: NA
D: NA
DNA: TGCGCCAGCAGCCAAGATCTGGGGGATCAAGAGACCCAGTACTTC
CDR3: CASSQDLGDQETQYF

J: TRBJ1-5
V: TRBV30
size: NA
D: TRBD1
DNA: TGTGCCTGGAGTGTCGGACAGGGTGGACAGCCCCAGCATTTT
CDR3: CAWSVGQGGQPQHF

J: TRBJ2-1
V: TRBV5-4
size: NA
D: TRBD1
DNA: TGTGCCAGCAGCCGACCGGGACAGGGTTACAATGAGCAGTTCTTC
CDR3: CASSRPGQGYNEQFF

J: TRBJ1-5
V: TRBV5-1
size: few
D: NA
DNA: TGCGCCAGCAGCTTGGAGGCAGGACGCCAGCCCCAGCATTTT
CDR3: CASSLEAGRQPQHF

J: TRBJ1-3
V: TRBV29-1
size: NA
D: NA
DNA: TGCAGCACAACGGGGCCTGACTCTGGAAACACCATATATTTT
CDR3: CSTTGPDSGNTIYF

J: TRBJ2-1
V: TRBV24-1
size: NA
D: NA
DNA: TGTGCCACCAGTGATGGCTCCTACAATGAGCAGTTCTTC
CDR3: CATSDGSYNEQFF

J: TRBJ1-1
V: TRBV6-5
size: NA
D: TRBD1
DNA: TGTGCCAGCAGTTATGGGACAGGCCGATACACTGAAGCTTTCTTT
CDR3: CASSYGTGRYTEAFF

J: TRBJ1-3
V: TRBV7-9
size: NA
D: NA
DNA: TGTGCCAGCAGCCCGGACGGCTCTGGAAACACCATATATTTT
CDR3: CASSPDGSGNTIYF

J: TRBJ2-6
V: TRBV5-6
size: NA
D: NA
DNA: TGTGCCAGCAGCAACTACCGGACGCCAGGTGGGGCCAACGTCCTGACTTTC
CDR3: CASSNYRTPGGANVLTF

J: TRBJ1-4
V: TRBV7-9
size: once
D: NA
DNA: TGTGCCAGCAGCTTAGAAGCGGGGGCGGGTGAAAAACTGTTTTTT
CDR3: CASSLEAGAGEKLFF

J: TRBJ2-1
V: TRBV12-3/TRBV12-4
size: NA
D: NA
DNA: TGTGCCAGCAGTCTCCACAGTGCAGGAGAGCAGTTCTTC
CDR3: CASSLHSAGEQFF

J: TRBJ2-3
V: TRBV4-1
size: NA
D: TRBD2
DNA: TGCGCCAGCAGCATACTAGCGGGTCAAACAGATACGCAGTATTTT
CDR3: CASSILAGQTDTQYF

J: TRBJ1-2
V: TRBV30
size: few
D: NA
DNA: TGTGCCTGGAGTGAGGGCAGGGCAGGCTACACCTTC
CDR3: CAWSEGRAGYTF